The next 7 T cell receptor beta chains were all read from a single sample in a study of memory CD4+ T cells and cytomegalovirus serostatus. The sort gate was single viable CD3+CD4+CD8-CD45RO+ cells for memory CD4+ T cells. Generated by immunoSEQ multiplex PCR, the TCRdb table keeps only in-frame clones and is missing some. This table has 40,000 to 45,000 clones, roughly 77% appearing once. Material: memory CD4+ T cells from blood. The receptor set was obtained from an adult in good health and CMV-seronegative.

The rearrangement joins TRBV6-6 to TRBJ2-3; no clear D gene. The CDR3 consists of 14 residues. The V end lost 7 bases, the J end lost 2 bases, and 13 bases lay between the germline ends. CDR1 MNHNY and CDR2 SVGAGI come from the germline V gene (reference sequence). The CDR3 sequence: CASKHSLSTDTQYF. The CDR3 bases are TGTGCCAGCAAGCACAGCCTCTCCACAGATACGCAGTATTTT.

This rearrangement joins TRBV5-6 to TRBJ1-6; 7 bases line up with TRBD1. The V and J ends lost 2 bases and 6 bases, in that order; junction bases with no gene match: 11. The germline V gene has CDR1 SGHDT and CDR2 YYEEEE. This CDR3 is 17 amino acids long. DNA of the CDR3: TGTGCCAGCAGCTTTCTTTCTAACAGGGGACTTAATTCACCCCTCCACTTT. Translation gives CASSFLSNRGLNSPLHF.

The gene calls are TRBV4-1 and TRBJ2-7, with TRBD1 as a possible D gene (6 bases). Germline CDR1 reads MGHRA; CDR2 reads YSYEKL. The length of the CDR3 is 15 residues. Trimming stripped 2 bases from V and 4 bases from J, with 15 bases between. CDR3 residues: CASSQPGVPPYEQYF. The CDR3 region has the DNA TGCGCCAGCAGCCAACCAGGGGTACCCCCTTACGAGCAGTACTTC.

V is TRBV28 and J is TRBJ2-3, with D perhaps matching TRBD2 (6 bases). The CDR3 runs to 13 residues. V shed 7 bases and J shed 4 bases, with 12 bases lying between them. Looked up from germline, CDR1 is MDHEN and CDR2 is SYDVKM. CDR3 residues: CASTLRRADTQYF. The DNA for the CDR3 is TGTGCCAGCACCCTACGGAGGGCAGATACGCAGTATTTT.

CDR3 sequence reads: CASSFLGLYNEQFF. The CDR3 coding sequence is TGTGCCAGCAGCTTTTTAGGACTTTACAATGAGCAGTTCTTC. The chain has TRBV5-6 and TRBJ2-1, with D perhaps matching TRBD2 (5 bases). V shed 2 bases and J shed 4 bases, with 10 bases lying between them. The CDR3 has 14 residues. Germline V gives CDR1 SGHDT, CDR2 YYEEEE. Variable domain in full (rest from reference TRBV5-6 and TRBJ2-1): DAGVTQSPTHLIKTRGQQVTLRCSPKSGHDTVSWYQQALGQGPQFIFQYYEEEERQRGNFPDRFSGHQFPNYSSELNVNALLLGDSALYLCASSFLGLYNEQFFGPGTRLTVL.

The rearrangement uses TRBV6-5 and TRBJ2-5, with 10 bases that match TRBD2. The ends lost 5 bases at V and 5 bases at J; junction bases unmatched: 5. Germline assignment: CDR1 MNHEY and CDR2 SVGAGI. The CDR3 has 14 amino acids. The CDR3 sequence: CASSTSGEAETQYF. The CDR3 DNA reads as TGTGCCAGCAGTACTAGCGGGGAGGCGGAGACCCAGTACTTC.

This clone appeared a single time. The chain uses TRBV6-1 and TRBJ1-2; no clear D gene. V was clipped by 1 base and J by 4 bases, with 13 bases between them. The CDR3 covers 15 residues. The germline V gene has CDR1 MNHNS and CDR2 SASEGT. CDR3 region: CASSEGSSGGYGYTF. The CDR3 nucleotides are TGTGCCAGCAGTGAAGGCAGTTCGGGAGGCTATGGCTACACCTTC.